Described below is a single TCR beta chain sequence and its context. The sample is drawn from a study of OX40 agonist ivuxolimab in advanced cancers. Germline V gene data show CDR1 as MNHEY and CDR2 as SMNVEV (reference sequence). With 5 bases removed from V and 10 bases from J, the gap between germline ends came to 20 bases. CDR3 length equals 14 residues. Some clones are missing from TCRdb's copy, which holds only in-frame ones; the method was immunoSEQ multiplex PCR. The sample lists more than 50,000 clones; about 81% were seen once. The clonotype originates from an adult with an advanced solid tumor such as melanoma, head and neck, liver or kidney cancer. This chain connects TRBV27 to TRBJ1-1; D ambiguous. The specimen was CD4+ or CD8+ T cells sorted from blood, collected in a trial of the OX40 agonist ivuxolimab. CDR3 DNA: TGTGCCAGCAGTCCCCGGATCGACCTACTCCCAGCTTTCTTT. Amino acid sequence: CASSPRIDLLPAFF.